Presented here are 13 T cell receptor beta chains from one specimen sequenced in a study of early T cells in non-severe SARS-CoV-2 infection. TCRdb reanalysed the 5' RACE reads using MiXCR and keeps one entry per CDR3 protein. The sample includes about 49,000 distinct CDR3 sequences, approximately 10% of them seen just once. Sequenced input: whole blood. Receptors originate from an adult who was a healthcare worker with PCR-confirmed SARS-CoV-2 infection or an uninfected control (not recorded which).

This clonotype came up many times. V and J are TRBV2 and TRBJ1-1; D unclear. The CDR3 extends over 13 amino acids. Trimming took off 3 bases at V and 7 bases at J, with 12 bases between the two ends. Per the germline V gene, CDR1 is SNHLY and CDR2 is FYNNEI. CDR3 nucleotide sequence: TGTGCCAGCAGTGATTCCGGGCAGAATGAAGCTTTCTTT. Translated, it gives CASSDSGQNEAFF.

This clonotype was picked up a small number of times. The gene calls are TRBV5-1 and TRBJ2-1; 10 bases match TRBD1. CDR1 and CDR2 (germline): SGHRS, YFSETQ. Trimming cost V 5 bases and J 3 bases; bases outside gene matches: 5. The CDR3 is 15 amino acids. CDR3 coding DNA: TGCGCCAGCAGGGACGGACAGGGGGTCTACAATGAGCAGTTCTTC. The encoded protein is CASRDGQGVYNEQFF. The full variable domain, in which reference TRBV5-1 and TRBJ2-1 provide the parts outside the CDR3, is KAGVTQTPRYLIKTRGQQVTLSCSPISGHRSVSWYQQTPGQGLQFLFEYFSETQRNKGNFPGRFSGRQFSNSRSEMNVSTLELGDSALYLCASRDGQGVYNEQFFGPGTRLTVL.

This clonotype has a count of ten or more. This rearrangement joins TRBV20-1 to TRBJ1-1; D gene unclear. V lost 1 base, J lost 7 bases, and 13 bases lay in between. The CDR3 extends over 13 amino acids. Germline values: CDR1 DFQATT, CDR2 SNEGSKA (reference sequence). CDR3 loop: CSARVQEGLEAFF. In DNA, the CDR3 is TGCAGTGCTAGAGTTCAGGAGGGCCTTGAAGCTTTCTTT.

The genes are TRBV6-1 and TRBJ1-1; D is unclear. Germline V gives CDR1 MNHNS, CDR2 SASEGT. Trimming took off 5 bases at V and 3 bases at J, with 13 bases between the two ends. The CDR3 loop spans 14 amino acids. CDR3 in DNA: TGTGCCAGCAGTACGCACCCGGAAGACACTGAAGCTTTCTTT. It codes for CASSTHPEDTEAFF.

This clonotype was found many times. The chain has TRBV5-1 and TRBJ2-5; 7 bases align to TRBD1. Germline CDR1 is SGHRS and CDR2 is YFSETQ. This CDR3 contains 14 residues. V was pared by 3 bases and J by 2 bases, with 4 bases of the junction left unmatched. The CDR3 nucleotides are TGCGCCAGCAGCTCTTCGGACAGGCAAGAGACCCAGTACTTC. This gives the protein CASSSSDRQETQYF.

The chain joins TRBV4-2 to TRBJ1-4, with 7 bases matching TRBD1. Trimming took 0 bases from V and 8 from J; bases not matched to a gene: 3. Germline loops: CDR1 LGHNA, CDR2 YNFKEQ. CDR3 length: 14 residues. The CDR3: CASSQENRGEKLFF. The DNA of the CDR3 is TGTGCCAGCAGCCAAGAGAACAGGGGAGAAAAACTGTTTTTT.

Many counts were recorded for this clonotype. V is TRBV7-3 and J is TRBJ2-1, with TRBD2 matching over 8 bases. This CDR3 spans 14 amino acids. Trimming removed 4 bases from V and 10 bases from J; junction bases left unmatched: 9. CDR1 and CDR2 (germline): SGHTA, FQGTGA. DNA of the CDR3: TGTGCCAGCAGCTCCGGGACTAGGGTCCAGGAGCAGTTCTTC. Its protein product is CASSSGTRVQEQFF.

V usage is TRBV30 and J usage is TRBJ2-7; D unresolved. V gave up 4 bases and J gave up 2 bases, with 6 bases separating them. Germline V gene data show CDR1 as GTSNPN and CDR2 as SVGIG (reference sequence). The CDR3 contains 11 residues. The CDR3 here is CAWTGTYEQYF. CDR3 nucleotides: TGTGCCTGGACCGGTACCTACGAGCAGTACTTC.

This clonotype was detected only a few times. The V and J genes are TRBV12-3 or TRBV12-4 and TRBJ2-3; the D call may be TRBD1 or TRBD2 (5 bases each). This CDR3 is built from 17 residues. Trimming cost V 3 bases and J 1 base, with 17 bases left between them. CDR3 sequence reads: CASSFPSGTSGTDTQYF. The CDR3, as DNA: TGTGCCAGCAGTTTTCCGTCGGGGACGTCTGGCACAGATACGCAGTATTTT.

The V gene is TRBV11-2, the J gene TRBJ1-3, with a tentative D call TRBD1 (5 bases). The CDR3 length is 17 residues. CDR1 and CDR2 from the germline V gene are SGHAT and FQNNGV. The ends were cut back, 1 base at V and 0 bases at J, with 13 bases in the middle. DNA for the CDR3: TGTGCCAGCAGCTTAGGAGGACATTGGAGCTCTGGAAACACCATATATTTT. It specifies CASSLGGHWSSGNTIYF.

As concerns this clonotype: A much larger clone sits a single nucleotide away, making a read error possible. CDR3 DNA: TGTGCCAGCAGTACTCCCGGGACAGGGCTGGAGTGCTACACCTTC. As protein: CASSTPGTGLECYTF. The V gene is TRBV27, the J gene TRBJ1-2; 9 nucleotides agree with TRBD1. The CDR3 totals 15 residues. Germline V gene sequence: CDR1 MNHEY, CDR2 SMNVEV (reference sequence). V trimming: 5 bases; J trimming: 9 bases; junction bases outside the gene matches: 13.

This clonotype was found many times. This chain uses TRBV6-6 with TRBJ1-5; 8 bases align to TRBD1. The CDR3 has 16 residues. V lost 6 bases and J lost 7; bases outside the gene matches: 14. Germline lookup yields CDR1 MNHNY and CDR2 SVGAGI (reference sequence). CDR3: CASSPLDRGGGQPQHF. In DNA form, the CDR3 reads TGTGCCAGCAGCCCCTTAGACAGGGGTGGAGGGCAGCCCCAGCATTTT.

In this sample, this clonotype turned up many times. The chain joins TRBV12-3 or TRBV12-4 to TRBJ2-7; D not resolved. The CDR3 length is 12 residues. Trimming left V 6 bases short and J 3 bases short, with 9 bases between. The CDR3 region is CASRPKNYEQYF. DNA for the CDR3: TGTGCCAGCAGACCTAAGAACTACGAGCAGTACTTC.